This T cell receptor beta chain was found in a study of technical replicates of blood from a handful of donors. Only in-frame clones appear in the TCRdb table, and some are missing; sequencing was by immunoSEQ multiplex PCR. Of over 65,000 clones listed, about 94% are singletons. The CDR3 covers 13 residues. In germline, CDR1 is KGHSH, CDR2 LQKENI. The V and J ends lost 3 bases and 4 bases respectively, with 7 bases between them. This clonotype was obtained from a human donor in good health. The chain links TRBV18 to TRBJ1-5; unclear D gene. The sample taken for sequencing was T cells isolated from PBMCs. CDR3: CASSPTNNQPQHF. The CDR3 coding sequence is TGTGCCAGCTCACCGACTAATAATCAGCCCCAGCATTTT.